Described below is a single TCR beta chain sequence and its context. Its specific antigen is unknown. No base-level quality is on record; no much larger clone is a single base apart. Other DNA sequences from this sample encode an identical CDR3 as well. Using the deep immunoSEQ assay, TCR CDR3 regions were amplified from genomic DNA by multiplex PCR. Extracted genomic DNA from each cell subset was spread evenly across all wells of several immunoSEQ 96-well plates, with each plate serving as a replicate. For sorted subsets, about 220 ng of genomic DNA, equivalent to 30,000 or so T cell genomes, went into each replicate PCR. Purified libraries were quantified with a Qubit 3.0 fluorometer, sized on a Bioanalyzer 2100, and re-quantified with the KAPA Library Quantification kit. Every immunoSEQ 96-well plate was sequenced on a separate single-read 150-cycle Illumina NextSeq 550 flow cell. As for how the authors treated the data: Because only junctional sequences without quality scores were contained in the immunoSEQ output, filtering matching that applied to full-length reads could not be performed. To assign V/J genes and CDR3, sequences were annotated using PyIR, a Python wrapper for IgBLAST v1.9, with IMGT germline references. Reads were filtered out if the reads had weak V/J assignments (E-value above 1e-6), no CDR3, stop codons, out-of-frame junctions, or ambiguous translated residues. V3J clonotypes were defined by identical inferred V gene, J gene, and CDR3 amino acid sequence. The percentage overlap between two repertoires was calculated by dividing the number of shared unique clonotypes by the size of the smaller repertoire. Three approaches were used to assess repertoire richness: RTK rarefaction, the Chao1 estimator, and Recon v2.1 estimates of unobserved clonotypes. For all TCRbeta clonotypes obtained by the gDNA method from a handful of donors, generation probabilities were computed with OLGA. Drawn from immuneACCESS, this table holds only the in-frame rearrangements with V and J called that TCRdb kept. Clones are partly lost; checked studies trace under half to an unresolved V gene and leave the rest unexplained. V and J calls and clone size are copied from that table; D and trimming were computed from the DNA. Recorded for this sample are 2 million to 3 million clones; more than 90% of them occurred a single time. The ten largest clones capture over 0.12% of the sample.

These data come from a study of shared clonotypes between healthy human individuals (dated by TCRdb to about 2020). Notes on the research overall: A couple of women and a few men aged 18 to 49 years were included in the cohort. Per donor, three plates each were used for CD4 naive and CD4 memory, two for CD8 naive, and one for CD8 memory. The study deeply sequenced blood TCR repertoires of five healthy adults to estimate repertoire size and the extent of clonotype sharing between individuals. Different laboratories and diverse techniques were used to prepare libraries and sequence TCR repertoires, to increase sequencing depth and limit assay-specific biases. Per donor, leukapheresis produced somewhere between about 0.85 and 10 billion PBMCs.

Unmatched junction bases come to 5, with V trimmed by 3 bases and J by 2 bases. Sequences ENHRY (CDR1) and SYGVKD (CDR2) are obtained from the germline V gene. Its CDR3 holds 15 amino acids, cysteine through phenylalanine. Only the CDR3 region is kept as DNA, spanning 45 bases read in frame from base 1. The donors were healthy, HIV-negative adults who had no recently reported acute infections or vaccinations. Only Caucasian adults living in Nashville, Tennessee, USA were represented among the donors. CD4+ T cells were enriched by magnetic negative selection, after which naive cells were positively selected on CD45RA and the negative fraction was taken as the memory subset. Blood was obtained by leukapheresis, after which PBMCs were separated by Ficoll-Histopaque density gradient centrifugation and cryopreserved in liquid nitrogen vapor phase. Analytical flow cytometry was used to check the purity and quantity of each magnetically sorted T cell population. Each sorted fraction had its genomic DNA isolated and then quantified by UV absorbance on a Nanodrop 2000c.

Broad study findings and their caveats: Sampling was limited to blood, and TCR repertoires in tissue likely differ from TCR repertoires in blood. Sharing across several donors was observed for approximately 4.6% of naive CD4, 3% to 3.5% of naive CD8, over 2% of memory CD4, and about 0.4% of memory CD8 clonotypes. Because the study included a small number of donors, the genetic and exposure-history diversity represented was limited. Based on pairwise subsampling, the degree of clonotype sharing among donors was expected to be affected by sequencing depth. Estimated clonotype richness was generally larger for naive than for memory subsets. Clonotypes shared by all four sorted-subset donors showed higher generation probabilities than non-shared clonotypes. Rarefaction of sorted-subset datasets indicated incomplete sequencing despite the large sequencing depth.

The chain was built from TRBV10-3 and TRBJ1-1, and TRBD1 aligns with 8 junction nucleotides. Sequencing was done on a sample of naive CD4+ T cells sorted from blood. The sample's cell subset or site label, decoded: CD45RA+ positively selected. The receptor comes from a young man in good health. The sequenced DNA is TGTGCCATCAGTGACCTCGGACAGGGAAACACTGAAGCTTTCTTT. This codes for CAISDLGQGNTEAFF.